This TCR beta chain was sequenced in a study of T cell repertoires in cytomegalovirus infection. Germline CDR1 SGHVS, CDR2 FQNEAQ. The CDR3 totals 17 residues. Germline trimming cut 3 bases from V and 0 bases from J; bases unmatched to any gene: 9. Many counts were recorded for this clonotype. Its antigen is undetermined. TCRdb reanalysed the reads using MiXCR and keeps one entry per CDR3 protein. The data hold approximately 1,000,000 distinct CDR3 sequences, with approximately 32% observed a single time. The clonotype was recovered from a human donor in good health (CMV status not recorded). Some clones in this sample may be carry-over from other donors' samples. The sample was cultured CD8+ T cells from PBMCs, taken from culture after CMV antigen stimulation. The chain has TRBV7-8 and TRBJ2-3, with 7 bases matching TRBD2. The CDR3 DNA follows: TGTGCCAGCAGCTTGTGGGGGGGATTTACTAGCACAGATACGCAGTATTTT. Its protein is CASSLWGGFTSTDTQYF.